The present T cell receptor (beta chain) was sequenced within a study of graft-versus-host responses after intestinal transplantation. About the study: Recipients obtained multivisceral, liver-intestinal, or isolated intestinal transplants.

Note on this clone: The antigen is not known.

Study findings and constraints: Recipient marrow contained GvH clones, some of which appeared first in ileum or blood. Declines in HvG clones occurring early post-transplant were associated with peak circulating GvH clone levels. Graft-versus-host to host-versus-graft clonal ratios in allografts were high in patients with graft-donor T cell macrochimerism.

Assay used: immunoSEQ multiplex PCR; TCRdb lists only in-frame clones, some missing. The sample gives tens of thousands of clones, 91% of which show up once; 2.5% to 3% is in the top ten. The material sequenced was PBMCs, taken approximately four months after intestinal transplantation. This receptor was taken from a human patient who received an intestinal transplant, so some T cells may come from the graft donor.

This CDR3 reads CASSVIYDREGGNTEAFF. In nucleotides, the CDR3 is TGTGCCAGCAGCGTAATATACGACAGGGAGGGTGGGAACACTGAAGCTTTCTTT. The J gene is TRBJ1-1, the V gene TRBV5-8, with TRBD1 identical over 7 bases. The length of the CDR3 is 18 residues. The V segment lost 4 bases and the J segment 1 base; nucleotides outside the gene matches: 16. Germline V CDR1 and CDR2: SGHTS, YDEGEE.